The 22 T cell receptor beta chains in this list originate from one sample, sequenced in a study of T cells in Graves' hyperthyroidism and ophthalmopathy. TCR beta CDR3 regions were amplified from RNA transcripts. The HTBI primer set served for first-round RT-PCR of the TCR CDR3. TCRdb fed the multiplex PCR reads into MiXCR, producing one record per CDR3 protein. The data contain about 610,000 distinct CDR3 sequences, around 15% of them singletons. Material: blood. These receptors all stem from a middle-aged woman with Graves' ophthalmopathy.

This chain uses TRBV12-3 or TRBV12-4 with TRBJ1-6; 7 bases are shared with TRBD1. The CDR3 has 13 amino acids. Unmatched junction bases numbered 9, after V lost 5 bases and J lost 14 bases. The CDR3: CASSRDSPSALHF. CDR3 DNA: TGTGCCAGCAGTCGGGACAGCCCCTCGGCCCTCCACTTT.

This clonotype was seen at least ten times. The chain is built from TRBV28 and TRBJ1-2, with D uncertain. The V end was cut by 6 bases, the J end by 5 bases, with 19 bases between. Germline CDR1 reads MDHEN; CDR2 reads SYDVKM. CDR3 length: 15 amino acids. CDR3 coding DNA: TGTGCCAGCAGCCGGACGGGCAGGAGGAGGTATGGCTACACCTTC. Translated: CASSRTGRRRYGYTF.

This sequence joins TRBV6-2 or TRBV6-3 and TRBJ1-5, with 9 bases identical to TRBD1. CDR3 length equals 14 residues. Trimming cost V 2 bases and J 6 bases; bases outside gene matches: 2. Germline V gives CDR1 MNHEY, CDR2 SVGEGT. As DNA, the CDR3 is TGTGCCAGCAGTTACGGACAGGGGTTTCAGCCCCAGCATTTT. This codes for CASSYGQGFQPQHF.

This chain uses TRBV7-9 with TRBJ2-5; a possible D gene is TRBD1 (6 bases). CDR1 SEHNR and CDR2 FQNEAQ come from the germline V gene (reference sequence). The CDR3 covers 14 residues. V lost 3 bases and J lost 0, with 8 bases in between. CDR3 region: CASSFDRYQETQYF. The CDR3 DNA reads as TGTGCCAGCAGCTTTGACAGGTACCAAGAGACCCAGTACTTC.

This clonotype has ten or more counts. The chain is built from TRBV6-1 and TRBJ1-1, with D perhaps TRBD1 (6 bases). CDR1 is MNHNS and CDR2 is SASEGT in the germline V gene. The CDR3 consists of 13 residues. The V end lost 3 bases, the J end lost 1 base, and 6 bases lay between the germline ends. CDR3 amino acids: CASSETGNTEAFF. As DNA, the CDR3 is TGTGCCAGCAGTGAGACAGGGAACACTGAAGCTTTCTTT.

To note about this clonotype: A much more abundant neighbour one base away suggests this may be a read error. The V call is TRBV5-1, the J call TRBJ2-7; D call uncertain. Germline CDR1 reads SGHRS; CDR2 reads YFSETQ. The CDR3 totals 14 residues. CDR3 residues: CASSLARSSYQQYF. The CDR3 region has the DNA TGCGCCAGCAGCTTAGCCCGGAGCTCCTACCAGCAGTACTTC. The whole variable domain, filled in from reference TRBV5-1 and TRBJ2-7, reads KAGVTQTPRYLIKTRGQQVTLSCSPISGHRSVSWYQQTPGQGLQFLFEYFSETQRNKGNFPGRFSGRQFSNSRSEMNVSTLELGDSALYLCASSLARSSYQQYFGPGTRLTVT.

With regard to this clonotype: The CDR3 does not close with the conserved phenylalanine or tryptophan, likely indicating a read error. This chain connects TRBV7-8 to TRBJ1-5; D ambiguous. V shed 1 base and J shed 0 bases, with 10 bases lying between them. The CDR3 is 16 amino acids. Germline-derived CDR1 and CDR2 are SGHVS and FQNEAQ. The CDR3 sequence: CASSLGKGNSNQPQHS. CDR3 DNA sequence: TGTGCCAGCAGCTTAGGGAAGGGTAATAGCAATCAGCCCCAGCATTCT.

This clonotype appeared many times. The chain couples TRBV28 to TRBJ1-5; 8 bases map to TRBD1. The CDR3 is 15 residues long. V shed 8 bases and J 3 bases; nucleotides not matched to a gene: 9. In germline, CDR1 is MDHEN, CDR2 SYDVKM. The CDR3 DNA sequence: TGTGCCAGCGGGGAGACAGGGGTCCACAATCAGCCCCAGCATTTT. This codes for CASGETGVHNQPQHF.

The CDR3 region is CASSQPNGHPVGYSPLHF. The CDR3, as DNA: TGCGCCAGCAGCCAACCCAACGGACACCCCGTCGGGTACTCACCCCTCCACTTT. The V call is TRBV4-1, the J call TRBJ1-6; tentatively, D is TRBD1 (5 bases). The V gene lost 2 bases and the J gene lost 10 bases, with 24 bases spanning the gap. The germline V gene has CDR1 MGHRA and CDR2 YSYEKL. The CDR3 has 18 residues.

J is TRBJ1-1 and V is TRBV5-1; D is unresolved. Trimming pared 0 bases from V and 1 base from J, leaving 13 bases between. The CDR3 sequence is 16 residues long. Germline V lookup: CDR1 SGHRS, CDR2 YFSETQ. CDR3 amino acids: CASSLDPGIANTEAFF. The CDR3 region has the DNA TGCGCCAGCAGCTTGGATCCGGGTATCGCGAACACTGAAGCTTTCTTT. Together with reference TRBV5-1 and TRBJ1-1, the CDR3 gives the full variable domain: KAGVTQTPRYLIKTRGQQVTLSCSPISGHRSVSWYQQTPGQGLQFLFEYFSETQRNKGNFPGRFSGRQFSNSRSEMNVSTLELGDSALYLCASSLDPGIANTEAFFGQGTRLTVV.

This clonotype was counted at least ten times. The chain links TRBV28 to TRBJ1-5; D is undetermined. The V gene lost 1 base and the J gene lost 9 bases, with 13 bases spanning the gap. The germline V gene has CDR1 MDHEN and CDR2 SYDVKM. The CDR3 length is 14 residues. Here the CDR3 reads CASSLSAGERPQHF. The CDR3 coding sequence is TGTGCCAGCAGTTTATCGGCAGGTGAGCGGCCCCAGCATTTT.

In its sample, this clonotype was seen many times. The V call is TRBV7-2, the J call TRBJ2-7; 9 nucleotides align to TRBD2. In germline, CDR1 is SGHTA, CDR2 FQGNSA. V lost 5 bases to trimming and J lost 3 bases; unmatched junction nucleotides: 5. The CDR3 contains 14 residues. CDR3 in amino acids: CASSQRTSVYEQYF. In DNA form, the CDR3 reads TGTGCCAGCAGCCAACGGACTAGCGTCTACGAGCAGTACTTC.

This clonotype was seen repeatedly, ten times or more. The CDR3 loop reads CASELPGDRYTF. The CDR3 DNA sequence: TGTGCCAGCGAACTACCGGGGGATCGCTACACCTTC. V is TRBV28 and J is TRBJ1-2, with a possible D match to TRBD1 (5 bases). The CDR3 sequence is 12 residues long. V gave up 8 bases and J gave up 9 bases, with 16 bases separating them. The germline V gene encodes CDR1 MDHEN and CDR2 SYDVKM.

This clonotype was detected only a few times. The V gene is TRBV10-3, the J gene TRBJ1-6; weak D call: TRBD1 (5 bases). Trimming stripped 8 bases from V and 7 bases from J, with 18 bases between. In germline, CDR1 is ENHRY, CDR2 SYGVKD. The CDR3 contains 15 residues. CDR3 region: CAIASSREENSPLHF. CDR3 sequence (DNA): TGTGCCATCGCGTCCAGCAGGGAGGAGAATTCACCCCTCCACTTT.

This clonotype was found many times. The CDR3 spells CASSLGLTPLQETQYF. The CDR3 DNA is TGTGCCAGCAGCTTGGGGCTGACGCCACTTCAAGAGACCCAGTACTTC. This chain links TRBV5-6 with TRBJ2-5; no firm D call. Germline assignment: CDR1 SGHDT and CDR2 YYEEEE. V was clipped by 0 bases and J by 2 bases, with 14 bases between them. The CDR3 runs to 16 residues.

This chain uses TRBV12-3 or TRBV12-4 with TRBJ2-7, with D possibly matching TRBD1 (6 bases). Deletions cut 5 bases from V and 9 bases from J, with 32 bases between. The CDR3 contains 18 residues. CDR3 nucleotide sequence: TGTGCCAGCAGTACCGACAGGACTGATTACGGATACGGCTGGGGGCAGTACTTC. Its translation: CASSTDRTDYGYGWGQYF.

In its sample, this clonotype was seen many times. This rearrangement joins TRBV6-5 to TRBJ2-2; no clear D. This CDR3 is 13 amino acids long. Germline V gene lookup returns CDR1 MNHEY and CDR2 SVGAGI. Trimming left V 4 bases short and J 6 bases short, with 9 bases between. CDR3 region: CASSSRPSGELFF. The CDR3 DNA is TGTGCCAGCAGTTCCAGACCTTCCGGGGAGCTGTTTTTT.

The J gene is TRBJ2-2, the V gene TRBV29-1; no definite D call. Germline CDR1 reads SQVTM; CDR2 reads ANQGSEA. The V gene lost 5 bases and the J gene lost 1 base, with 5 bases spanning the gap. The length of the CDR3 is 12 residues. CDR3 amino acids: CSVWMNTGELFF. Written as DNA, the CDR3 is TGCAGCGTTTGGATGAACACCGGGGAGCTGTTTTTT.

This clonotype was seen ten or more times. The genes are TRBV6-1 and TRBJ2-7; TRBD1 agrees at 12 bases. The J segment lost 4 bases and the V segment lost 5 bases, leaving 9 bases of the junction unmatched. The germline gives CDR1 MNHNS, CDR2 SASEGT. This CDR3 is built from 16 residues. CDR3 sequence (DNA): TGTGCCAGCAGTCAGGACGGGACAGGGGGCGCGTACGAGCAGTACTTC. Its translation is CASSQDGTGGAYEQYF.

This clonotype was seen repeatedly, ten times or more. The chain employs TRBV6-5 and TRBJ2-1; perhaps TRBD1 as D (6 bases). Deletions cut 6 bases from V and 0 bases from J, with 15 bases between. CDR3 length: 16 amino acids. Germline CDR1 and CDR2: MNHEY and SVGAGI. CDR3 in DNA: TGTGCCAGCAGCGCTACAGGGCGAAGCTCCTACAATGAGCAGTTCTTC. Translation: CASSATGRSSYNEQFF.

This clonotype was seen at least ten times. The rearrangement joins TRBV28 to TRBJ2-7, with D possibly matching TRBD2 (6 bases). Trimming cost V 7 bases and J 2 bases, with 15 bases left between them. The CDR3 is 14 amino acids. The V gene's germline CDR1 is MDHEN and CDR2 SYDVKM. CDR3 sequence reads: CASTPAGHTYEQYF. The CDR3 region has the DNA TGTGCCAGCACCCCAGCGGGCCATACCTACGAGCAGTACTTC.

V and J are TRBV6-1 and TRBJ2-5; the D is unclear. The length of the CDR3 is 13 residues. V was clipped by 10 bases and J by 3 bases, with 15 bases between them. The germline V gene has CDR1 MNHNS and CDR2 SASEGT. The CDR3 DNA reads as TGTGCCACCAACGCCAAAAGGGAAGAGACCCAGTACTTC. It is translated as CATNAKREETQYF.